This T cell receptor beta chain was retrieved from a study of blood T cell repertoires in COVID-19. Authors' analysis steps: The authors estimated nucleated cell counts from reference gene primer amplification. The assay was immunoSEQ multiplex PCR, and TCRdb's table has in-frame clones only and misses some. V and J calls and clone size follow that table, whereas D and trimming were derived from the DNA. The sample records under 100,000 clones, about 90% being singletons. Germline V gene data show CDR1 as SQVTM and CDR2 as ANQGSEA. This CDR3 spans 13 amino acids. The V and J ends lost 7 bases and 2 bases, in that order; junction bases with no gene match: 2.

Sequenced sample: peripheral blood. The receptor was derived from a man aged 45-60 years with active COVID-19. This chain connects TRBV29-1 to TRBJ2-7; 13 bases agree with TRBD2. DNA of the CDR3: TGCAGCGCGGGGACTAGCGGGACCTACGAGCAGTACTTC. Residues: CSAGTSGTYEQYF.